The entry below gives a single T cell receptor (beta chain) sequence along with its context. Antigen: not known. As the template, RNA transcripts were used to amplify TCR beta CDR3 regions. HTBI primers were employed in first-round RT-PCR, then a second-round multiplex PCR followed. TCRdb re-called the multiplex PCR reads with MiXCR, one entry per CDR3 protein. Found here are about 240,000 distinct CDR3 sequences, about 47% of them singletons; the top ten hold approximately 51%. In donors with ophthalmopathy, activity was moderate-to-severe, with CAS ≥3, NOSPECS ≥4 and duration under 3 months. CDR3 size: 16 residues. Germline-derived CDR1 and CDR2 are ENHRY and SYGVKD. The ends were cut back, 6 bases at V and 4 bases at J, with 21 bases in the middle. These data are taken from a study of Graves' ophthalmopathy and Graves' hyperthyroidism. Study in general: Blood was drawn at initial diagnosis, before any treatment. Points from the study as a whole: Ophthalmopathy progression was predicted with about 71% sensitivity and about 72% specificity.

The specimen sequenced was peripheral blood. The sequence was collected from an adult man with Graves' ophthalmopathy. The gene calls are TRBV10-3 and TRBJ1-2; TRBD1 might be the D (6 bases). CDR3 region: CAISERGGHMGYGYTF. The CDR3 coding sequence is TGTGCCATCAGCGAGCGGGGGGGCCATATGGGCTATGGCTACACCTTC.